This T cell receptor (beta chain) stems from a study of cytomegalovirus exposure and HLA in healthy donors. Despite likely unrecorded immune exposures, the donors were nominally healthy at the time of sampling. Study-wide findings and caveats: TCR beta sequences reportedly predicted the HLA-A and HLA-B alleles of most subjects accurately.

In regard to this clone: Its target is unknown.

Vbeta (60) and Jbeta (13) primers were used in the PCR. Repertoires were generated with immunoSEQ multiplex PCR, while TCRdb's copy carries only in-frame clones and drops some. In the table there are 110,000 or so clones, over 75% of which are singletons. This TCR was recovered from a man aged 40-50 years in good health and CMV-seronegative. Source material: PBMCs.

The CDR3 coding sequence is TGCGCCAGCAAAACGGCGCCCGGGTCCTACGAGCAGTACTTC. Protein: CASKTAPGSYEQYF. The rearrangement links TRBV5-1 to TRBJ2-7; D unresolved. V was pared by 6 bases and J by 1 base, with 14 bases between. The CDR3 length is 14 residues. CDR1 and CDR2 (germline): SGHRS, YFSETQ. Based on the CDR3 plus reference TRBV5-1 and TRBJ2-7, the full variable domain is KAGVTQTPRYLIKTRGQQVTLSCSPISGHRSVSWYQQTPGQGLQFLFEYFSETQRNKGNFPGRFSGRQFSNSRSEMNVSTLELGDSALYLCASKTAPGSYEQYFGPGTRLTVT.